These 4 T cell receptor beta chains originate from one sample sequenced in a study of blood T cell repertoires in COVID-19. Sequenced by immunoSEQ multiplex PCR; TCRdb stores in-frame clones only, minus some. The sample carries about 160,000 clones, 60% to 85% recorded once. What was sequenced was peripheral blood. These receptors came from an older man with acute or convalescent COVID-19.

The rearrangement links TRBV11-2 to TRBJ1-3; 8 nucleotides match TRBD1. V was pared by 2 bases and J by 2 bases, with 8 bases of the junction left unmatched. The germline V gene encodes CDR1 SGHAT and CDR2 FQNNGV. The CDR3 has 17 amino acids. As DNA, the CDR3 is TGTGCCAGCAGCTTACGCCAATCACAGGGGGCTGGAAACACCATATATTTT. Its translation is CASSLRQSQGAGNTIYF.

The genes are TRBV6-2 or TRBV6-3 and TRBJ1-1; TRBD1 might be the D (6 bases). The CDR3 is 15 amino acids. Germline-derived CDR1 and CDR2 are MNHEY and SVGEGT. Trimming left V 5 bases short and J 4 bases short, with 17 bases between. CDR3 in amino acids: CASSTRGGAVTEAFF. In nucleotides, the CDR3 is TGTGCCAGCAGTACTCGTGGGGGCGCGGTCACTGAAGCTTTCTTT.

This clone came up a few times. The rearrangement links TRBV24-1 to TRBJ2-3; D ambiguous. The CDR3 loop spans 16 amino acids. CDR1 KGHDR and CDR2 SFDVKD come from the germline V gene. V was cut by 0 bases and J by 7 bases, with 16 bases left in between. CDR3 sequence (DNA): TGTGCCACCAGTGATTTGAACGCGGTCCCTCGGAATACGCAGTATTTT. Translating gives CATSDLNAVPRNTQYF.

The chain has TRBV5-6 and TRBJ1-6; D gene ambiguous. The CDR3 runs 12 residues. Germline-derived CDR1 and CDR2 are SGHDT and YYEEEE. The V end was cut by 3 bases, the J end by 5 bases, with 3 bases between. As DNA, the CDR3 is TGTGCCAGCAGCTCGGATAATTCACCCCTCCACTTT. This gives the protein CASSSDNSPLHF.